The present entry profiles one TCR beta chain with its context. Its antigen is still unknown. This entry belongs to a study of cytomegalovirus exposure and HLA in healthy donors. Study-wide findings and caveats: Later on, an analysis found that several of the most significant clusters appeared to be linked to common viral pathogens, which included parvovirus B19. As a later analysis revealed, most CMV-associated TCR beta chains appeared HLA-restricted. Accurate prediction of HLA-A and HLA-B alleles (for most subjects) was reportedly achieved from TCR beta sequences.

PCR was performed using 60 Vbeta and 13 Jbeta primers. This table comes from immunoSEQ multiplex PCR, and its TCRdb copy is limited to in-frame clones, with some not included. The sample contains roughly 110,000 clones, approximately 76% of which appear only once. The junction had 8 bases not matched to a gene; V was cut back by 5 bases and J by 5 bases. There are 14 residues in the CDR3. The V gene's germline CDR1 is MNHEY and CDR2 SVGAGI. Sequencing was performed on PBMCs. This chain uses TRBV6-5 with TRBJ2-5; 7 bases align to TRBD2. The clonotype comes from a man younger than 35 in good health and CMV-seronegative. The CDR3 region is CASSNPGGGETQYF. The CDR3 DNA is TGTGCCAGCAGTAATCCGGGAGGCGGGGAGACCCAGTACTTC.